Ten or more counts support the clone carrying this TCR beta chain. Its antigen remains unknown. The germline V and J ends were trimmed by 9 bases and 0 bases, with 12 bases remaining between them. Germline assignment: CDR1 LNHNV and CDR2 YYDKDF (reference sequence). The CDR3 contains 14 residues. This sample was taken from a study of naive and memory T cell subsets. Two oligonucleotides, mixed equimolar, formed the beta constant-region primer covering TRBC1 and TRBC2. MiXCR was run by TCRdb on the UMI-ligation and nested PCR reads, yielding one entry per CDR3 protein. Among 100,000 or so distinct CDR3 sequences listed, roughly 7.3% were seen once. Overall study findings and caveats: Expression changes during T cell differentiation may affect RNA-based TCR counts. Gini index rose across naive, CM, EM and EMRA in CD4 and CD8.

V usage is TRBV15 and J usage is TRBJ1-3; D call uncertain. This sequence was found in a human donor in good health. The specimen was central memory CD4+ T cells from blood. The DNA for the CDR3 is TGTGCCACTCAGATTGGGAGCTCTGGAAACACCATATATTTT. It translates to CATQIGSSGNTIYF.